One sample yielded the 17 T cell receptor beta chains listed below, sequenced in a study of T cells expressing NK-cell markers. TCRdb reprocessed the 5' RACE reads; each CDR3 protein has one entry and no DNA is given. The table for this sample gives a few hundred thousand distinct CDR3 sequences. The sequencing input was blood T cells: a sorted CD56 or NKG2C T cell subset, CD4+ or CD8+ T cells, or bulk PBMC T cells (not recorded which). These receptors were obtained from a young man in good health.

V and J are TRBV28 and TRBJ2-1; with no DNA, the TCRdb D assignment of TRBD1 cannot be verified. Germline V gives CDR1 MDHEN, CDR2 SYDVKM. The CDR3 covers 17 residues. This CDR3 is CASNTKGRGSSYNEQFF. The whole variable domain, filled in from reference TRBV28 and TRBJ2-1, reads DVKVTQSSRYLVKRTGEKVFLECVQDMDHENMFWYRQDPGLGLRLIYFSYDVKMKEKGDIPEGYSVSREKKERFSLILESASTNQTSMYLCASNTKGRGSSYNEQFFGPGTRLTVL.

The CDR3 sequence is CATSRDRGQGDGYTF. The chain joins TRBV15 to TRBJ1-2; checking the TCRdb D call of TRBD1 is not possible without DNA. The CDR3 sequence is 15 residues long. CDR1 and CDR2 from the germline V gene are LNHNV and YYDKDF (reference sequence).

The gene calls are TRBV2 and TRBJ1-5; TCRdb's D gene call, TRBD1, goes unchecked for lack of DNA. The CDR3 covers 17 residues. Looked up from germline, CDR1 is SNHLY and CDR2 is FYNNEI. The CDR3 loop reads CASSEAGWGLGNQPQHF.

The chain has TRBV10-3 and TRBJ2-1; TCRdb's assignment of TRBD2 cannot be checked, as there is no DNA. This CDR3 spans 18 amino acids. The V gene's germline CDR1 is ENHRY and CDR2 SYGVKD. CDR3 region: CAISEVSGLAGGYNEQFF.

The chain links TRBV6-2 or TRBV6-3 to TRBJ2-6; the D gene TCRdb calls, TRBD2, cannot be checked with no DNA. From germline, CDR1 is MNHEY and CDR2 SVGEGT. The CDR3 consists of 18 residues. Here the CDR3 reads CASRAGTSGRAGANVLTF.

The chain links TRBV10-3 to TRBJ1-2. Per germline, CDR1 ENHRY and CDR2 SYGVKD. CDR3 size: 13 residues. The CDR3 region is CAISDPTRNGYTF.

This chain links TRBV5-1 with TRBJ2-5. This CDR3 has 15 amino acids. In germline, CDR1 is SGHRS, CDR2 YFSETQ. The chain's CDR3 is CASSLARGVQETQYF.

This chain joins TRBV6-1 and TRBJ2-1; lacking DNA, the TRBD1 call made by TCRdb goes unchecked. The CDR3 extends over 16 amino acids. Germline CDR1 reads MNHNS; CDR2 reads SASEGT. CDR3 sequence: CASRRSGTGGRNEQFF.

The CDR3 sequence: CASIALSPGVTEAFF. The chain links TRBV6-2 or TRBV6-3 to TRBJ1-1; TCRdb designates TRBD1, a call that cannot be tested without DNA. In germline, CDR1 is MNHEY, CDR2 SVGEGT. The CDR3 runs 15 residues.

The chain is built from TRBV3-1 and TRBJ2-7; the D gene TCRdb calls, TRBD2, cannot be checked with no DNA. CDR1 is LGHDT, CDR2 YNNKEL, per germline (reference sequence). This CDR3 is built from 14 residues. CDR3 loop: CASSRVALSYEQYF.

The chain carries TRBV29-1 and TRBJ2-7; TCRdb outputs TRBD1, but without DNA this stays unchecked. The length of the CDR3 is 14 residues. Germline CDR1 reads SQVTM; CDR2 reads ANQGSEA. CDR3 protein: CSVDPGTGSGEQYF.

CDR3 residues: CASSFRTDTQYF. The chain carries TRBV7-6 and TRBJ2-3. CDR3 length: 12 amino acids. Looked up from germline, CDR1 is SGHVS and CDR2 is FNYEAQ.

The rearrangement joins TRBV12-3 or TRBV12-4 to TRBJ2-1; TCRdb's assignment of TRBD2 cannot be checked, as there is no DNA. The CDR3 runs to 17 residues. The CDR3 protein is CASSLQSSGIRMSEQFF.

The rearrangement uses TRBV4-3 and TRBJ2-3; absent DNA, TCRdb's TRBD2 call cannot be checked. This CDR3 has 16 residues. From germline, CDR1 is LGHNA and CDR2 YSLEER. The chain's CDR3 is CASSLNGALGGDTQYF.

The V gene is TRBV6-1, the J gene TRBJ2-1. This CDR3 spans 13 amino acids. Looked up from germline, CDR1 is MNHNS and CDR2 is SASEGT. CDR3 loop: CASSPVNQAEQFF.

This chain connects TRBV7-9 to TRBJ2-1; TCRdb selects TRBD2, and the lack of DNA leaves this call unchecked. The CDR3 spans 17 residues. CDR1 and CDR2 from the germline V gene are SEHNR and FQNEAQ (reference sequence). Here the CDR3 reads CASSRIPLAGTNNEQFF.

The V gene is TRBV7-9, the J gene TRBJ2-7. The CDR3 is 14 residues long. The V gene's germline CDR1 is SEHNR and CDR2 FQNEAQ (reference sequence). CDR3 region: CASSRSTSYYEQYF.